The 6 T cell receptor beta chains reported below all come from one sample, sequenced in a study of T-cell reconstitution after alpha-beta-depleted transplantation in children. As it was prepared, the TCRbeta library received unique molecular identifiers. TCRdb re-derived calls from the PCR reads in MiXCR, one entry per CDR3 protein. The repertoire holds approximately 520,000 distinct CDR3 sequences, with approximately 10% as singletons. The source material was PBMCs, mostly from graft donor cells, sampled 180 days after TCRalphabeta/CD19-depleted stem cell transplant. The receptor source for this set is a female patient between 2 and 15 years old who had a stem cell transplant for aplastic anemia, so the T cells may come from the graft donor.

The table lists this clonotype with a few counts. The chain joins TRBV12-3 or TRBV12-4 to TRBJ1-1; TRBD1 is a possible D gene (6 bases). Trimming cost V 6 bases and J 1 base, with 21 bases left between them. The CDR3 extends over 17 amino acids. As DNA, the CDR3 is TGTGCCAGCAGCTTCGTCCTCTTAAGGACAGAGAACACTGAAGCTTTCTTT. Translation gives CASSFVLLRTENTEAFF.

V gene TRBV24-1 combines with J gene TRBJ2-1, with 9 bases matching TRBD2. There are 16 residues in the CDR3. J was trimmed by 2 bases and V by 3 bases; bases with no gene match: 4. The germline gives CDR1 KGHDR, CDR2 SFDVKD. The CDR3 protein is CATSDPEREAYNEQFF. In nucleotides, the CDR3 is TGTGCCACCAGTGATCCCGAGCGGGAGGCCTACAATGAGCAGTTCTTC.

This clonotype was seen a handful of times. The junction departs from germline at one end; a sequencing error may be responsible. This chain joins TRBV7-8 and TRBJ2-5; 9 positions match TRBD1. This CDR3 contains 15 residues. Germline CDR1 is SGHVS and CDR2 is FQNEAQ. CDR3 in amino acids: CASSTYRGPREPQYF. Written as DNA, the CDR3 is TGTGCCAGCAGCACATACAGGGGGCCCAGAGAGCCCCAGTACTTC.

This clonotype was seen only a few times. The chain employs TRBV29-1 and TRBJ2-7, with 7 nucleotides matching TRBD2. Germline CDR1 and CDR2: SQVTM and ANQGSEA. Trimming took 4 bases from V and 4 from J; bases not matched to a gene: 7. This CDR3 region has 13 residues. In DNA, the CDR3 is TGCAGCGTTGTATCTGGCGGGAGTTACGAGCAGTACGTC. Protein: CSVVSGGSYEQYV.

The V call is TRBV20-1, the J call TRBJ2-1; 9 positions agree with TRBD2. The CDR3 sequence is 13 residues long. Germline CDR1 and CDR2: DFQATT and SNEGSKA (reference sequence). The V and J ends lost 1 base and 8 bases, in that order; junction bases with no gene match: 3. CDR3 DNA sequence: TGCAGTGCTAGAGGTAGCGGGAGTGATGAGCAGTTCTTC. This gives the protein CSARGSGSDEQFF.

The chain recombines TRBV7-9 with TRBJ2-1; 8 nucleotides line up with TRBD2. This CDR3 spans 17 amino acids. Germline assignment: CDR1 SEHNR and CDR2 FQNEAQ (reference sequence). V dropped 5 bases and J dropped 7; count of bases not matched to a gene: 16. CDR3 in DNA: TGTGCCAGCAGCGGTGTCGGGAGCGGGAGTACGGGAAATGAGCAGTTCTTC. This encodes CASSGVGSGSTGNEQFF.